The rows below give T cell receptor beta chains drawn from one sample of a study of T-cell reconstitution after alpha-beta-depleted transplantation in children. In TCRdb, the PCR reads were re-called with MiXCR into one record per CDR3 protein. Here the sample spans just over 950,000 distinct CDR3 sequences, about 31% being singletons. The material was PBMCs, mostly from graft donor cells, obtained 360 days after TCRalphabeta/CD19-depleted stem cell transplant. Receptor source: a boy in the first two years of life who had a stem cell transplant for SCID, so the T cells may come from the graft donor. CDR3s leave out the opening cysteine and the closing phenylalanine or tryptophan.

CDR3 length: 11; V gene: TRBV29-1; CDR3 protein: SVLFRGADTQY
CDR3 length: 13; V gene: TRBV7-2; CDR3 protein: ASSSYRVGTDTQY
CDR3 length: 12; V gene: TRBV12-3/TRBV12-4; CDR3 protein: ASRQDTKNQPQH
CDR3 length: 11; V gene: TRBV5-1; CDR3 protein: ASSSRGPGEQF
CDR3 length: 13; V gene: TRBV20-1; CDR3 protein: SARDWLASTDTQY
CDR3 length: 9; V gene: TRBV7-9; CDR3 protein: ASSLVGVEF
CDR3 length: 10; V gene: TRBV6-5; CDR3 protein: ASSPQRSEQF
CDR3 length: 10; V gene: TRBV20-1; CDR3 protein: SASPGKDKAF
CDR3 length: 13; V gene: TRBV20-1; CDR3 protein: SARGPGGVTGELF
CDR3 length: 15; V gene: TRBV28; CDR3 protein: ASSLSRQGADHTGAF
CDR3 length: 14; V gene: TRBV20-1; CDR3 protein: SARSLAGASYNEQF
CDR3 length: 11; V gene: TRBV5-1; CDR3 protein: ASSLGHLETQY
CDR3 length: 10; V gene: TRBV5-6; CDR3 protein: ASSLGTAEVF
CDR3 length: 12; V gene: TRBV6-5; CDR3 protein: ASSPAAGSYEQY
CDR3 length: 14; V gene: TRBV9; CDR3 protein: ASSPRWGANYNEQF
CDR3 length: 10; V gene: TRBV12-3/TRBV12-4; CDR3 protein: ASSLGRREQF
CDR3 length: 12; V gene: TRBV4-1; CDR3 protein: ASSQREGRGELF
CDR3 length: 12; V gene: TRBV20-1; CDR3 protein: SARPGGALETQY
CDR3 length: 11; V gene: TRBV20-1; CDR3 protein: SAKNRVAYEQY
CDR3 length: 14; V gene: TRBV7-2; CDR3 protein: ASKRGRTGGGNEQF
CDR3 length: 14; V gene: TRBV20-1; CDR3 protein: CARDSRLLAKNIQY
CDR3 length: 10; V gene: TRBV29-1; CDR3 protein: SVAAVNTEAF
CDR3 length: 13; V gene: TRBV5-1; CDR3 protein: ASSEGSSGLYEQY
CDR3 length: 18; V gene: TRBV4-1; CDR3 protein: ASSQDWRLQGRRSTDTQY
CDR3 length: 14; V gene: TRBV9; CDR3 protein: ASSVVDGTSKDTQY
CDR3 length: 13; V gene: TRBV27; CDR3 protein: ASSLYGGGADTQY
CDR3 length: 14; V gene: TRBV5-1; CDR3 protein: ASSFEQGAWNTEAF
CDR3 length: 12; V gene: TRBV20-1; CDR3 protein: SAKPGQGPYEQY
CDR3 length: 14; V gene: TRBV4-3; CDR3 protein: ASSQSIDRPTGELF